Following are 6 T cell receptor beta chains from one sample sequenced in a study of T cells in Graves' hyperthyroidism and ophthalmopathy. TCR beta CDR3 regions were amplified from RNA. With the HTBI primer set, the TCR CDR3 went through a first round of RT-PCR. Via MiXCR, TCRdb re-called the multiplex PCR reads, giving one row per CDR3 protein. The table lists hundreds of thousands of distinct CDR3 sequences, roughly 14% of them singletons. Sequencing was done on a sample of blood. Receptor source: a man younger than 30 with Graves' ophthalmopathy.

This clonotype was seen a few times. This chain joins TRBV6-5 and TRBJ1-6; D gene unclear. Germline V CDR1 and CDR2: MNHEY, SVGAGI. This CDR3 has 15 residues. V shed 0 bases and J shed 2 bases, with 5 bases lying between them. The CDR3 DNA is TGTGCCAGCAGTTACTCAGGGACCTATAATTCACCCCTCCACTTT. It translates to CASSYSGTYNSPLHF.

In this sample, this clonotype turned up many times. J is TRBJ2-7 and V is TRBV7-2, with D possibly matching TRBD2 (5 bases). The CDR3 is 13 residues long. Germline-derived CDR1 and CDR2 are SGHTA and FQGNSA. Trimming took 3 bases from V and 7 from J, leaving 13 bases between them. CDR3 sequence: CASSFLGSGEQYF. The CDR3 nucleotides are TGTGCCAGCAGCTTCCTCGGGTCGGGGGAGCAGTACTTC.

This clonotype was found many times. The chain has TRBV30 and TRBJ2-1; D gene uncertain. This CDR3 region has 12 residues. The germline V and J ends were trimmed by 0 bases and 7 bases, with 7 bases remaining between them. CDR1 is GTSNPN, CDR2 SVGIG, per germline (reference sequence). The CDR3 nucleotides read TGTGCCTGGAGTGTGACTGTAAATGAGCAGTTCTTC. Amino acid sequence: CAWSVTVNEQFF.

This clonotype was recorded at least ten times. The chain carries TRBV11-2 and TRBJ2-7; D may be TRBD2 (6 bases). Germline values: CDR1 SGHAT, CDR2 FQNNGV. The CDR3 contains 19 residues. V lost 1 base to trimming and J lost 1 base, with 23 bases between them. Here the CDR3 reads CASSLGPGFRVRGSYEQYF. The CDR3 DNA sequence: TGTGCCAGCAGCTTAGGGCCCGGGTTCCGTGTTCGGGGGTCCTACGAGCAGTACTTC.

This clonotype was observed at least ten times. The chain is built from TRBV27 and TRBJ2-2, with TRBD2 identical over 14 bases. V lost 4 bases and J lost 2; bases outside the gene matches: 6. CDR3 size: 18 residues. Germline V lookup: CDR1 MNHEY, CDR2 SMNVEV (reference sequence). The CDR3 coding sequence is TGTGCCAGCAGTTGGGGACTAGCGGGGGCAACAAACACCGGGGAGCTGTTTTTT. It encodes CASSWGLAGATNTGELFF.

This chain links TRBV27 with TRBJ1-3; TRBD1 aligns across 8 bases. Germline CDR1 reads MNHEY; CDR2 reads SMNVEV (reference sequence). The trim removed 5 bases at V and 2 bases at J, leaving 5 bases unmatched. The CDR3 runs to 15 residues. The CDR3 loop reads CASSPTDRAGNTIYF. In nucleotides, the CDR3 is TGTGCCAGCAGTCCCACGGACAGGGCTGGAAACACCATATATTTT.